Here is one TCR beta chain with its context. No antigen is known for it. No base qualities exist here, and no much larger clone lies one base off it. Inclusive of the bounding cysteine and phenylalanine, the CDR3 is 19 residues long. CDR3 DNA is the only sequence kept; it has 57 bases, read in frame from the first base. Germline trimming amounts to 5 bases on V and 2 bases on J, with 17 as the count of junction bases outside the gene matches. The germline V gene yields KGHSH for CDR1 and LQKENI for CDR2. TCRbeta CDR3 regions were amplified from genomic DNA by means of the immunoSEQ Assay, a bias-controlled multiplex PCR. In the source study's methods: Nucleated cell counts per sample were estimated from amplification of reference gene primers within the assay. To quantify the absolute abundance of each unique TCRbeta CDR3 rearrangement, sequence reads were collapsed and filtered. For each sample, productive Simpson clonality was calculated as the square root of Simpson's diversity index across productive rearrangements. Imported from immuneACCESS, the table was reduced by TCRdb to in-frame sequences with V and J called. These copies leave out some clones; in studies compared against another copy, an unresolved V gene accounts for under half, and the cause of the remainder is not known. Clone size and the V and J calls come from that table; the DNA yielded D and trimming. The sample data list approximately 260,000 clones, and 84% of these were observed just once. 8% to 9.5% of the sample is in the top ten clones.

This sample stems from a study of blood T cell repertoires in COVID-19 (TCRdb year 2020). As for the study more broadly: Collaborator samples came from the United States, Italy and Spain and covered acute and convalescent phases of COVID-19. The prospective study material was composed of cDNA or gDNA derived from T cells, B-cell-depleted T cells, or PBMCs. Deeply sampled blood TCRbeta repertoires from subjects exposed to, actively infected with, or recovered from COVID-19 were included in the dataset. The repertoires were released in a freely available public database intended as a resource for research on the immune response to SARS-CoV-2. The samples were drawn from the first 160 participants of the ongoing ImmuneRACE study and from about 1,200 subjects provided by 6 global collaborators. Nearly every sample came with metadata listing a de-identified subject ID, COVID-19 status, age in years and sex. Where available, HLA class I and class II types were obtained from metadata supplied by the sample provider rather than from assay-based typing.

The full study reports these points: Clinical and demographic metadata were provided uncurated, with the amount varying by source and participant.

Whole blood was collected in K2EDTA tubes by collaborating institutions according to the institutions' own protocols. Collaborator samples were shipped for TCRbeta analysis as frozen whole blood, isolated PBMCs, or DNA extracted from either sample type. This receptor was identified in a human donor in a cohort sampled during active COVID-19. The chain is assembled from TRBV18 and TRBJ2-5; TRBD1 agrees with 10 junctional bases. Sequenced input: peripheral blood. The DNA sequence is given as TGTGCCAGCTCAGGGCCGGGACAGGGGACCCGGAATAATCAAGAGACCCAGTACTTC. Translated, this gives CASSGPGQGTRNNQETQYF.